These 21 T cell receptor beta chains share one sample of origin, sequenced in a study of shared clonotypes between healthy human individuals (dated by TCRdb to 2019 to 2021). For the CD8 naive samples, CD45RO-negative cells were positively selected for CCR7, yielding a CD45RA+CCR7+ population from which TemRA cells were excluded. The method behind the library was the immunoSEQ multiplex PCR assay. TCRdb took this table from immuneACCESS and kept in-frame rearrangements with V and J called. Such tables lack part of the clones; where checked against another copy, unresolved V genes explain under half of the gap, and the rest is unexplained. Counted in this sample were approximately 650,000 clones; nearly 97% of them appeared once. Around 0.11% of the sample belongs to the ten largest clones. The sequenced sample consisted of naive CD8+ T cells sorted from blood. This specimen's cell subset or site label, per the study, means: CD45RA+CCR7+. These receptor sequences come from a woman younger than 45 in good health.

The chain joins TRBV6-1 to TRBJ2-3; perhaps TRBD2 as D (5 bases). Germline values: CDR1 MNHNS, CDR2 SASEGT. V was cut by 2 bases and J by 4 bases, with 16 bases left in between. The length of the CDR3 is 16 residues. Here the CDR3 DNA reads TGTGCCAGCAGTGAATCCGTCTCGGGGTTTGCAGATACGCAGTATTTT. Its translation is CASSESVSGFADTQYF.

This rearrangement joins TRBV29-1 to TRBJ2-3, with TRBD2 matching over 9 bases. Germline values: CDR1 SQVTM, CDR2 ANQGSEA. The CDR3 spans 15 residues. Trimming cost V 4 bases and J 4 bases; bases outside gene matches: 9. Here the CDR3 reads CSVVLAGAEPDTQYF. The CDR3, as DNA: TGCAGCGTTGTATTAGCGGGAGCAGAGCCAGATACGCAGTATTTT.

The chain joins TRBV5-4 to TRBJ2-7; D perhaps matches TRBD2 (5 bases). Germline CDR1 is SGHNT and CDR2 is YYREEE (reference sequence). V was cut by 3 bases and J by 1 base, with 23 bases left in between. CDR3 length equals 18 residues. DNA of the CDR3: TGTGCCAGCAGCTCGGACCAACTCGGACTCCCCCGGTCCTACGAGCAGTACTTC. It translates to CASSSDQLGLPRSYEQYF.

The chain recombines TRBV5-5 with TRBJ2-2; D is unresolved. With 2 bases removed from V and 0 bases from J, the gap between germline ends came to 8 bases. CDR1 and CDR2 (germline): SGHKS, YYEKEE (reference sequence). This CDR3 has 15 amino acids. The DNA of the CDR3 is TGTGCCAGCAGCTTCTGGAAGACGAACACCGGGGAGCTGTTTTTT. Protein: CASSFWKTNTGELFF.

This clone is a singleton in its sample. This rearrangement joins TRBV6-5 to TRBJ2-4; the D is unclear. This CDR3 is built from 15 residues. Germline V gives CDR1 MNHEY, CDR2 SVGAGI. The V end lost 6 bases, the J end lost 1 base, and 13 bases lay between the germline ends. Written as DNA, the CDR3 is TGTGCCAGCAGCCCGGGTTTCACGGCCAAAAACATTCAGTACTTC. The encoded protein is CASSPGFTAKNIQYF.

J is TRBJ2-3 and V is TRBV7-9; 7 bases match TRBD2. Germline V gene sequence: CDR1 SEHNR, CDR2 FQNEAQ (reference sequence). The CDR3 sequence is 15 residues long. The trim removed 6 bases at V and 1 base at J, leaving 7 bases unmatched. DNA of the CDR3: TGTGCCAGCAGACACCCTAGCGGACGCACAGATACGCAGTATTTT. Its translation: CASRHPSGRTDTQYF.

The rearrangement joins TRBV9 to TRBJ2-3, with TRBD2 identical over 9 bases. V trimming: 0 bases; J trimming: 4 bases; junction bases outside the gene matches: 6. The CDR3 extends over 16 amino acids. Germline CDR1 and CDR2: SGDLS and YYNGEE. The chain's CDR3 is CASSVDGAGGPDTQYF. The CDR3 DNA follows: TGTGCCAGCAGCGTAGACGGAGCGGGAGGTCCAGATACGCAGTATTTT.

This clone was counted once. V is TRBV7-8 and J is TRBJ2-3, with unresolved D. This CDR3 is 14 amino acids long. Germline CDR1 reads SGHVS; CDR2 reads FQNEAQ. Trimming took off 0 bases at V and 2 bases at J, with 6 bases between the two ends. This CDR3 reads CASSLAIPTDTQYF. The CDR3 DNA follows: TGTGCCAGCAGCTTAGCGATCCCCACAGATACGCAGTATTTT.

As concerns this clone: Other DNA sequences in this sample translate to the same CDR3. V usage is TRBV13 and J usage is TRBJ1-2; the D is unclear. V shed 0 bases and J shed 4 bases, with 9 bases lying between them. The V gene's germline CDR1 is PRHDT and CDR2 FYEKMQ (reference sequence). The CDR3 consists of 14 residues. The CDR3 DNA is TGTGCCAGCAGCTTAGGCGGAGGGTTCTATGGCTACACCTTC. The encoded protein is CASSLGGGFYGYTF.

The CDR3 region is CASSDSRTEQFF. In DNA, the CDR3 is TGTGCCAGCAGCGACTCCCGAACCGAGCAGTTCTTC. The chain has TRBV11-1 and TRBJ2-1, with D uncertain. Trimming removed 5 bases from V and 10 bases from J, with 12 bases in between. This CDR3 is 12 amino acids long. Germline V gene lookup returns CDR1 SGHAT and CDR2 FQDESV (reference sequence).

The chain recombines TRBV29-1 with TRBJ2-7; TRBD2 aligns across 7 bases. This CDR3 has 13 amino acids. The germline V gene encodes CDR1 SQVTM and CDR2 ANQGSEA. This chain's CDR3 is CSAVIAGSYEQYF. As DNA, the CDR3 is TGCAGTGCCGTGATAGCGGGTTCCTACGAGCAGTACTTC.

This clone has only a few counts. The chain is built from TRBV6-1 and TRBJ1-5; perhaps TRBD1 as D (5 bases). V was clipped by 8 bases and J by 7 bases, with 18 bases between them. The CDR3 is 14 residues long. CDR1 is MNHNS and CDR2 is SASEGT in the germline V gene. In DNA, the CDR3 is TGTGCCAGCCTCATCAGGGAAAGGGACCAGCCCCAGCATTTT. Amino acid sequence: CASLIRERDQPQHF.

The chain uses TRBV28 and TRBJ1-1; a weak D match, TRBD1 (5 bases). Germline CDR1 is MDHEN and CDR2 is SYDVKM. The CDR3 loop spans 13 amino acids. V lost 2 bases and J 5 bases, leaving 9 bases between the germline ends. This CDR3 reads CASSLMGETEAFF. The CDR3 bases are TGTGCCAGCAGTTTAATGGGGGAGACTGAAGCTTTCTTT.

The chain recombines TRBV4-2 with TRBJ2-3; possibly TRBD2 for D (6 bases). Trimming took 0 bases from V and 5 from J, leaving 21 bases between them. CDR1 is LGHNA and CDR2 is YNFKEQ in the germline V gene. The CDR3 spans 18 residues. The CDR3 sequence is CASSQDFVGGVGGDTQYF. The CDR3 nucleotides are TGTGCCAGCAGCCAAGATTTCGTCGGCGGGGTTGGTGGAGATACGCAGTATTTT.

This sequence joins TRBV10-3 and TRBJ2-7; unclear D gene. Germline-derived CDR1 and CDR2 are ENHRY and SYGVKD. CDR3 length: 14 residues. V lost 3 bases to trimming and J lost 3 bases, with 12 bases between them. CDR3 in amino acids: CAISDEASSYEQYF. The CDR3 coding sequence is TGTGCCATCAGTGATGAGGCAAGCAGCTACGAGCAGTACTTC.

The chain carries TRBV7-9 and TRBJ2-7; 7 bases line up with TRBD2. Germline CDR1 is SEHNR and CDR2 is FQNEAQ (reference sequence). V trimming: 6 bases; J trimming: 8 bases; junction bases outside the gene matches: 10. The CDR3 runs 13 residues. The CDR3 bases are TGTGCCAGCAGTTGGGAGGGGCTAGCGCAGCAGTACTTC. Its protein product is CASSWEGLAQQYF. Looking up the rest from reference TRBV7-9 and TRBJ2-7 gives the full variable domain: DTGVSQNPRHKITKRGQNVTFRCDPISEHNRLYWYRQTLGQGPEFLTYFQNEAQLEKSRLLSDRFSAERPKGSFSTLEIQRTEQGDSAMYLCASSWEGLAQQYFGPGTRLTVT.

The chain recombines TRBV29-1 with TRBJ2-7; 10 bases fit TRBD1. The CDR3 contains 16 residues. Per germline, CDR1 SQVTM and CDR2 ANQGSEA. V was pared by 1 base and J by 3 bases, with 9 bases of the junction left unmatched. The CDR3 loop is CSVEGKPGQGSYEQYF. The CDR3 nucleotides read TGCAGCGTTGAAGGGAAACCGGGACAGGGGAGCTACGAGCAGTACTTC.

The chain is built from TRBV15 and TRBJ2-1; D may be TRBD2 (6 bases). This CDR3 has 16 residues. V was clipped by 1 base and J by 8 bases, with 18 bases between them. CDR1 and CDR2 (germline): LNHNV, YYDKDF (reference sequence). Written as DNA, the CDR3 is TGTGCCACCAGCAGAGTCAGCGGAGTCGGGAGCCATGAGCAGTTCTTC. Its translation: CATSRVSGVGSHEQFF.

The V and J genes are TRBV2 and TRBJ2-1; TRBD2 matches at 10 bases. Germline CDR1 is SNHLY and CDR2 is FYNNEI. V lost 8 bases, J lost 5 bases, and 12 bases stayed unmatched. The CDR3 loop spans 16 amino acids. CDR3 sequence (DNA): TGTGCCAGCGCACTTCTAGCGGGAGAGAGACACAATGAGCAGTTCTTC. The encoded protein is CASALLAGERHNEQFF.

CDR3 in DNA: TGTGCCAGCTCCCTCAGAGGACAAATTAACTATGGCTACACCTTC. Encoded protein: CASSLRGQINYGYTF. This chain uses TRBV28 with TRBJ1-2, with TRBD1 as a possible D gene (5 bases). Trimming left V 8 bases short and J 1 base short, with 17 bases between. The CDR3 extends over 15 amino acids. Germline lookup yields CDR1 MDHEN and CDR2 SYDVKM.

The V and J genes are TRBV5-6 and TRBJ2-2; TRBD1 is a possible D gene (5 bases). Germline V gene lookup returns CDR1 SGHDT and CDR2 YYEEEE. V lost 4 bases, J lost 5 bases, and 6 bases lay in between. The CDR3 is 12 amino acids. The chain's CDR3 is CASSGQTGELFF. Here the CDR3 DNA reads TGTGCCAGCAGCGGACAAACCGGGGAGCTGTTTTTT.